This TCR beta chain was captured by sequencing in a study of cytomegalovirus exposure and HLA in healthy donors. Study-wide results and caveats: Data from an earlier analysis indicated that most TCR beta V segments were productive either about 90% or about 30% of the time. Researchers reported in a later analysis that a missense DCLRE1C variant was tied to TCR beta V- and J-gene trimming.

Note on this clone: Its specificity is not known.

Use of 60 Vbeta and 13 Jbeta primers characterized the PCR. TCRdb keeps only in-frame clones here, not all; method: immunoSEQ multiplex PCR. The profile covers nearly 200,000 clones, with approximately 78% appearing a single time and around 6% taken by the ten largest. The origin of this receptor is a woman between 45 and 60 years old in good health and CMV-seropositive. The material sequenced was PBMCs.

The CDR3 here is CASSLNGGQGKINGYTF. The CDR3 coding sequence is TGTGCCAGCAGTTTAAATGGTGGACAGGGGAAGATAAATGGCTACACCTTC. The chain couples TRBV28 to TRBJ1-2; 9 bases agree with TRBD1. In germline, CDR1 is MDHEN, CDR2 SYDVKM. Trimming removed 2 bases from V and 6 bases from J; junction bases left unmatched: 13. The CDR3 totals 17 residues.